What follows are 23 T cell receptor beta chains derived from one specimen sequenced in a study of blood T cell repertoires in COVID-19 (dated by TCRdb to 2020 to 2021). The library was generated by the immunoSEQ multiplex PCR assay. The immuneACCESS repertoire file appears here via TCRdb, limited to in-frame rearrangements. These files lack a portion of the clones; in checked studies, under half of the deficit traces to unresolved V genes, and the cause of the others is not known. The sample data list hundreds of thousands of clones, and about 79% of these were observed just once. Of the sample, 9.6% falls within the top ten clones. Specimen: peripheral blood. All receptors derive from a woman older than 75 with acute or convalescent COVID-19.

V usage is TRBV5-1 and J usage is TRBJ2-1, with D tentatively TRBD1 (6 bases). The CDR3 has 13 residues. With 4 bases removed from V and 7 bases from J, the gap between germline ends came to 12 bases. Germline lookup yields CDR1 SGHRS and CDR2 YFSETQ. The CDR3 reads CASSLYQGNEQFF. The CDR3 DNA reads TGCGCCAGCAGCCTGTATCAGGGGAATGAGCAGTTCTTC.

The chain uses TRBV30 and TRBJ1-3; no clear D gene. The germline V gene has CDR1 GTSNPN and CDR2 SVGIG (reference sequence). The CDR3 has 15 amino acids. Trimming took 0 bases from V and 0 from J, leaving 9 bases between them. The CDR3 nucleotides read TGTGCCTGGAGTGTACGCGCAAGCTCTGGAAACACCATATATTTT. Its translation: CAWSVRASSGNTIYF.

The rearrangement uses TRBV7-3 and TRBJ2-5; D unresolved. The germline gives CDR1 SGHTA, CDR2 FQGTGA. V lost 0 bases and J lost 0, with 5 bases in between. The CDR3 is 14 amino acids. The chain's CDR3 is CASSLTAHQETQYF. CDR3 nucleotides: TGTGCCAGCAGCTTAACAGCTCACCAAGAGACCCAGTACTTC. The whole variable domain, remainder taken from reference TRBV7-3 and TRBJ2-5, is GAGVSQTPSNKVTEKGKYVELRCDPISGHTALYWYRQSLGQGPEFLIYFQGTGAADDSGLPNDRFFAVRPEGSVSTLKIQRTERGDSAVYLCASSLTAHQETQYFGPGTRLLVL.

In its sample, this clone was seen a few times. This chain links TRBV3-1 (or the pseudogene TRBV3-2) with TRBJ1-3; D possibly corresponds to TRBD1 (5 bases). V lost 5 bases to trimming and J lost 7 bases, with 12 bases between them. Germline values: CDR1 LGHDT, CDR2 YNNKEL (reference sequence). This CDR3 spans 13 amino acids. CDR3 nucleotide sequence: TGTGCCAGCAGCTCGGGGGAGGGTAACACCATATATTTT. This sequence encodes CASSSGEGNTIYF.

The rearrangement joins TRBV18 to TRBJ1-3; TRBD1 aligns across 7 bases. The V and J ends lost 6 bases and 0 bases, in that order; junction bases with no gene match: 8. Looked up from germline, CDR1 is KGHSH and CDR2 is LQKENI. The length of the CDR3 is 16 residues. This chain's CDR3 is CASSPRDRSSGNTIYF. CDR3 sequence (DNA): TGTGCCAGCTCCCCCAGGGACAGAAGCTCTGGAAACACCATATATTTT. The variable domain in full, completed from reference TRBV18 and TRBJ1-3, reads NAGVMQNPRHLVRRRGQEARLRCSPMKGHSHVYWYRQLPEEGLKFMVYLQKENIIDESGMPKERFSAEFPKEGPSILRIQQVVRGDSAAYFCASSPRDRSSGNTIYFGEGSWLTVV.

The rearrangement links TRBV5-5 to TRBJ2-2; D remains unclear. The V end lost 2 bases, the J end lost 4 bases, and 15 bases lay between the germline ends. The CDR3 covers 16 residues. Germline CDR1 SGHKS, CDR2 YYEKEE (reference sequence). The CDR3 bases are TGTGCCAGCAGCTTAAAGGTCCAGGTGGGCACCGGGGAGCTGTTTTTT. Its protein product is CASSLKVQVGTGELFF.

The CDR3 here is CASSRGQGIYDEQFF. In DNA, the CDR3 is TGTGCCAGCAGCAGGGGACAGGGTATTTACGATGAGCAGTTCTTC. The J gene is TRBJ2-1, the V gene TRBV7-3; TRBD1 matches 9 bases. The length of the CDR3 is 15 residues. Trimming at V came to 5 bases and at J to 8 bases, leaving 10 bases not matched to a gene. The germline V gene has CDR1 SGHTA and CDR2 FQGTGA.

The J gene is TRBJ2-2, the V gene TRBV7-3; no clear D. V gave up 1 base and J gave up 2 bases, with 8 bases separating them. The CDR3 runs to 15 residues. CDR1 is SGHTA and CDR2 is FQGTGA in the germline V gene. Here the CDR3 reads CASSLSQANTGELFF. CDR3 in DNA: TGTGCCAGCAGCTTAAGCCAGGCTAACACCGGGGAGCTGTTTTTT.

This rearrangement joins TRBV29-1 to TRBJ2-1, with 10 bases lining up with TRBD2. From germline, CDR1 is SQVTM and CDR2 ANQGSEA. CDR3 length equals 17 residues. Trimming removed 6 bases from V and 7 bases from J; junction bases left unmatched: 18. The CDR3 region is CSVATDRAGLANNEQFF. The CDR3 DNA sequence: TGCAGCGTCGCTACGGACAGGGCGGGACTAGCGAATAATGAGCAGTTCTTC.

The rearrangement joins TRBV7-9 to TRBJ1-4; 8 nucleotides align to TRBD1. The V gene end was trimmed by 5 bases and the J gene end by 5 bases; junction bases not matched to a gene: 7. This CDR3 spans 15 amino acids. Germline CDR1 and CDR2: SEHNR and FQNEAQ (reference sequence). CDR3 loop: CASSTSGTGNEKLFF. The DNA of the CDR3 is TGTGCCAGCAGCACCTCCGGGACAGGAAATGAAAAACTGTTTTTT.

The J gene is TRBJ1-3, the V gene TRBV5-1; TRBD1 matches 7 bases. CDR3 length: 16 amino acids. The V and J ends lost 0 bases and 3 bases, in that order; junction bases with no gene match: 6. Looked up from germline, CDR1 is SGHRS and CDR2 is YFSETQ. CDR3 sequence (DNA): TGCGCCAGCAGCTTGGTTTCAGGGGGGATTGGAAACACCATATATTTT. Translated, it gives CASSLVSGGIGNTIYF.

CDR3 sequence: CASSDGQGVMGQETQYF. The CDR3 DNA reads TGTGCCAGCAGCGACGGACAGGGGGTTATGGGCCAAGAGACCCAGTACTTC. The chain carries TRBV5-6 and TRBJ2-5; 10 positions match TRBD1. This CDR3 has 17 residues. V trimming: 4 bases; J trimming: 1 base; junction bases outside the gene matches: 10. From germline, CDR1 is SGHDT and CDR2 YYEEEE. The full variable domain, completed using reference TRBV5-6 and TRBJ2-5, is DAGVTQSPTHLIKTRGQQVTLRCSPKSGHDTVSWYQQALGQGPQFIFQYYEEEERQRGNFPDRFSGHQFPNYSSELNVNALLLGDSALYLCASSDGQGVMGQETQYFGPGTRLLVL.

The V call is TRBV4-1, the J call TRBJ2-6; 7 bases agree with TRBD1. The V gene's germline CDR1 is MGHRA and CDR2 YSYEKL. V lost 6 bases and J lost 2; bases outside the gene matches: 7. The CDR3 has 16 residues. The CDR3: CASSYDRVPGANVLTF. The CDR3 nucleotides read TGCGCCAGCAGTTACGACAGGGTTCCTGGGGCCAACGTCCTGACTTTC.

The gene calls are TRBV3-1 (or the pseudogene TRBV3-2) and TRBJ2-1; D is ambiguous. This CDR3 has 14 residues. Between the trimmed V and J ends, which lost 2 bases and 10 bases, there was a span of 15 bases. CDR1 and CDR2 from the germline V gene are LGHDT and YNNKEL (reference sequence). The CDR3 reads CASSQSAQSMEQFF. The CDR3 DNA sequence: TGTGCCAGCAGCCAAAGCGCCCAGTCAATGGAGCAGTTCTTC.

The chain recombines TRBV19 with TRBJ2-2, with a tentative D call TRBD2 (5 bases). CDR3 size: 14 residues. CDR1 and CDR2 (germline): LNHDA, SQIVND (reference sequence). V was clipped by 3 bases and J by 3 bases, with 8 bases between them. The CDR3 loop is CASSITLDTGELFF. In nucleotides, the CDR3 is TGTGCCAGTAGTATTACACTAGACACCGGGGAGCTGTTTTTT.

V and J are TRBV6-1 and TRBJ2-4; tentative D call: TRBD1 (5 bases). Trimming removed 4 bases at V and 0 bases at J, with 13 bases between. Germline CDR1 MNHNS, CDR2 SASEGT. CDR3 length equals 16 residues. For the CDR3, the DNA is TGTGCCAGCAGTGCGAAGGGGTTCGAAGCCAAAAACATTCAGTACTTC. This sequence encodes CASSAKGFEAKNIQYF.

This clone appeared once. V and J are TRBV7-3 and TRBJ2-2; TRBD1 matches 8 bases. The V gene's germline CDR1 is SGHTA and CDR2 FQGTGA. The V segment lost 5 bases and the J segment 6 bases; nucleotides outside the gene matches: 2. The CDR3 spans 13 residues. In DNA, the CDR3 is TGTGCCAGCAGCGAACAGGGGGCCGGGGAGCTGTTTTTT. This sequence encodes CASSEQGAGELFF.

The DNA of the CDR3 is TGCACCAGCAGCCAAGGTTCTAGCGGGGGCCCCAACACCGGGGAGCTGTTTTTT. Its translation: CTSSQGSSGGPNTGELFF. J is TRBJ2-2 and V is TRBV1; TRBD2, the table's D call, was not compared with the DNA. TRBV1 is shown as a pseudogene. This CDR3 contains 18 residues.

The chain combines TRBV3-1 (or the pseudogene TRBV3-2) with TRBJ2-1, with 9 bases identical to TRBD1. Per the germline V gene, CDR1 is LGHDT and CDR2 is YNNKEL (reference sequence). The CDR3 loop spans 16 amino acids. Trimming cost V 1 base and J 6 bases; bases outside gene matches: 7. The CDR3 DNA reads TGTGCCAGCAGCCAAGTTCTACAGGGGGCCGGCAATGAGCAGTTCTTC. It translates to CASSQVLQGAGNEQFF.

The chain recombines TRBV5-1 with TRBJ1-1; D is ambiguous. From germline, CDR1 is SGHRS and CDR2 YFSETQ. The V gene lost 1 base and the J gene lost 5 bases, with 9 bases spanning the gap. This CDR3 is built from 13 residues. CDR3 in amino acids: CASSLPRETEAFF. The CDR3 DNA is TGCGCCAGCAGCTTGCCGAGGGAGACTGAAGCTTTCTTT.

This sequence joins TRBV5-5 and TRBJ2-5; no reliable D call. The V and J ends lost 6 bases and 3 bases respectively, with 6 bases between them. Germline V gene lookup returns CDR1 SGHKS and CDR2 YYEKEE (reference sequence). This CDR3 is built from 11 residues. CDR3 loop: CASTKKETQYF. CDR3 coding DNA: TGTGCCAGCACAAAAAAAGAGACCCAGTACTTC.

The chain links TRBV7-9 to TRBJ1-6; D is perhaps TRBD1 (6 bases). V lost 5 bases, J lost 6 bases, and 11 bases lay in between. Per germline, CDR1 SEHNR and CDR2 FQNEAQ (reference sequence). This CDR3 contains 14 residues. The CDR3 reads CASSPGHVNSPLHF. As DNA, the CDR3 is TGTGCCAGCAGCCCGGGACATGTTAATTCACCCCTCCACTTT.

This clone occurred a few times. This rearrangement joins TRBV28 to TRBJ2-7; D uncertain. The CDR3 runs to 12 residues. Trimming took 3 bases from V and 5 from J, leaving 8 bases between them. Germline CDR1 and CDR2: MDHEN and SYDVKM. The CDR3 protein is CASSFQVHEQYF. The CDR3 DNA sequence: TGTGCCAGCAGTTTCCAGGTCCACGAGCAGTACTTC.